Included here is one T cell receptor (beta chain) sequence, with context. Its antigen is undetermined. The sample is drawn from a study of long-term antiretroviral therapy in people with HIV. Study summary: The earliest samples came from an era when ART typically awaited falling CD4 counts. Study conclusions and caveats: Repertoire dominance by clones expanded before ART was seen at all time points. For ART adherence, viral resistance and therapy changes, no data were available.

No fewer than two post-ART and no fewer than one pre-ART PBMC samples existed for each donor. The authors ran the immunoSEQ assay, v3.0, at survey level. Profiling relied on immunoSEQ multiplex PCR, and the TCRdb table lists in-frame clones only, not all of them. The sample has roughly 6,500 clones, 80% to 90% seen once; the top ten hold around 3%. Germline loops: CDR1 MNHEY, CDR2 SMNVEV (reference sequence). This CDR3 is built from 16 residues. Losses at the gene ends were 5 bases for V and 3 bases for J; bases not matched to a gene: 10. This TCR came from a woman between 50 and 59 years old with HIV. Material: unsorted PBMCs, obtained 3.7 years after starting antiretroviral therapy. The chain recombines TRBV27 with TRBJ2-7; 10 bases are a match to TRBD2. CDR3 nucleotides: TGTGCCAGCAGTGACCTTCCCGGGACTAGCGTCTACGAGCAGTACTTC. It encodes CASSDLPGTSVYEQYF.